This paragraph covers one TCR beta chain sequence. Its antigen is undetermined. These data are taken from a study of shared clonotypes between healthy human individuals. The CDR3 covers 10 residues. Germline-derived CDR1 and CDR2 are SNHLY and FYNNEI. Trimming stripped 6 bases from V and 7 bases from J, with 7 bases between. The study's findings and limits: Blood was the sole source, and tissue repertoires probably differ.

Samples underwent the assay at deep level. The protocol was immunoSEQ multiplex PCR, while the TCRdb copy is restricted to in-frame clones and leaves out a portion. The sample has some 2,400,000 clones; about 94% are singletons. The receptor was derived from a man younger than 35 in good health. The rearrangement joins TRBV2 to TRBJ2-7; tentative D call: TRBD1 (5 bases). Sequencing was performed on naive CD4+ T cells sorted from blood. Subset noted: CD45RA+ positively selected. The DNA for the CDR3 is TGTGCCAGCAGGTCAGGGGAGCAGTACTTC. Its translation: CASRSGEQYF.